Sequencing of this T cell receptor (beta chain) was carried out in a study of blood T cell repertoires in COVID-19. Germline V CDR1 and CDR2: SGHNT, YYREEE (reference sequence). V lost 4 bases to trimming and J lost 0 bases, with 13 bases between them. This CDR3 spans 15 amino acids. The assay was immunoSEQ multiplex PCR, and TCRdb's table has in-frame clones only and misses some. The data contain under 350,000 clones, approximately 86% of them singletons. Participants were aged about 18 to 90 years, lived in around 25 US areas, and enrolled virtually. Cohort assignment relied on participant-reported clinical history. This clone turned up a few times.

This sequence originates from a woman between 40 and 55 years old with acute COVID-19. Source material: PBMCs or T cells enriched from blood (not recorded which). The rearrangement joins TRBV5-4 to TRBJ1-2, with D tentatively TRBD1 (5 bases). The CDR3, as DNA: TGTGCCAGCAGCCCTAGACAGAACGCTAACTATGGCTACACCTTC. It specifies CASSPRQNANYGYTF.